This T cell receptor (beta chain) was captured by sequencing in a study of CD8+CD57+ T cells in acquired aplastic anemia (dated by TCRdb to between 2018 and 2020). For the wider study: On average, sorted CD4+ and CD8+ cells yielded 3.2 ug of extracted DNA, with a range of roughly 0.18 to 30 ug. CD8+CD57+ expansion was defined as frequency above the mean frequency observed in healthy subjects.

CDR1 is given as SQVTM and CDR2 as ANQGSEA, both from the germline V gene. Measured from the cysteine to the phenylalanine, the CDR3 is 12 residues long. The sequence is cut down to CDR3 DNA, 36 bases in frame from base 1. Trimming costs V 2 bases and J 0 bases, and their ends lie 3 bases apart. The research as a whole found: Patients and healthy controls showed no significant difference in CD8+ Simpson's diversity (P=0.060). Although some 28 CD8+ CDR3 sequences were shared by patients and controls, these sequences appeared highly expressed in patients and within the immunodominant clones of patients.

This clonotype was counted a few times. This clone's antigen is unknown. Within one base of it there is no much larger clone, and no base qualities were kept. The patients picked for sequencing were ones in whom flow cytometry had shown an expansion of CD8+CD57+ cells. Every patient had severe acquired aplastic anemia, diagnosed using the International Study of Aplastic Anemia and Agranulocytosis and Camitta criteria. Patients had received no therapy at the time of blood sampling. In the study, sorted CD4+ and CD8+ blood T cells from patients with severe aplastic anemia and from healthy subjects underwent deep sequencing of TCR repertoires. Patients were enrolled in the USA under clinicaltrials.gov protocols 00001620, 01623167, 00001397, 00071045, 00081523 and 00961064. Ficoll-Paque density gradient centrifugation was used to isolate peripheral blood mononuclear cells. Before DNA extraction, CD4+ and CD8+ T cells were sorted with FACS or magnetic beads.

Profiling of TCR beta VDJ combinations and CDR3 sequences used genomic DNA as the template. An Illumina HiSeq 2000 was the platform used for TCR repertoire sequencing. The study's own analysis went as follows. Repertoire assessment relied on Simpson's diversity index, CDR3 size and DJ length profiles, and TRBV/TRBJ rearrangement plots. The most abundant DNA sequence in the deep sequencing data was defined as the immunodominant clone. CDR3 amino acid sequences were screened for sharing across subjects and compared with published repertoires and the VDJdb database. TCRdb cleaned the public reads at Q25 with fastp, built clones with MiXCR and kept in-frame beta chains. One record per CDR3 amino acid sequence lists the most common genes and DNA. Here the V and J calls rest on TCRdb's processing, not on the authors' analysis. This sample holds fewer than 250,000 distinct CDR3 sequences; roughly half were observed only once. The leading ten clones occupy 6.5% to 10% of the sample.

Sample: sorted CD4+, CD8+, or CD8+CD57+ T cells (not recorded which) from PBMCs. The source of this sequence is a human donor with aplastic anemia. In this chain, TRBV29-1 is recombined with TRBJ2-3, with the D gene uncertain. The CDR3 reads CSVEYSTDTQYF. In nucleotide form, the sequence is TGCAGCGTTGAATACAGCACAGATACGCAGTATTTT.